This T cell receptor (beta chain) appears in the sequencing data of a study of T-cell reconstitution after alpha-beta-depleted transplantation in children. The V end lost 5 bases, the J end lost 8 bases, and 12 bases lay between the germline ends. CDR3 length equals 12 residues. Per germline, CDR1 MNHEY and CDR2 SVGEGT. Preparation of the TCRbeta library was carried out with unique molecular identifiers. In TCRdb, the PCR reads were re-called with MiXCR into one record per CDR3 protein. The table has just over 200,000 distinct CDR3 sequences, approximately 8.4% seen once. Whole-study findings and limits: At day 60, the high TCRbeta diversity found in some patients originated from recipient T cells and thymic progenitors that had survived. By about two months after transplant, alpha-beta T cells reportedly arose from several hundred graft clones that had expanded. T-cell numbers and diversity, one year after transplant, stemmed largely from T cells that were newly produced.

The sample holds many counts of this clonotype. The antigen is not known. The chain is built from TRBV6-2 or TRBV6-3 and TRBJ2-5, with no clear D. The receptor was derived from a male patient aged 2-10 years who had a stem cell transplant for acute myeloid leukemia, so the T cells may come from the graft donor. Here the sequenced sample was PBMCs, mostly from graft donor cells, taken 360 days after TCRalphabeta/CD19-depleted stem cell transplant. CDR3 sequence reads: CASSIPSATQYF. In nucleotides, the CDR3 is TGTGCCAGCAGTATCCCTAGTGCAACCCAGTACTTC.